The 4 T cell receptor beta chains reported below all come from one sample, sequenced in a study of cytomegalovirus exposure and HLA in healthy donors. TCRdb's copy holds only in-frame clones and misses some; the assay was immunoSEQ multiplex PCR. The sample shows 71,000 or so clones, about 94% of them seen only once. The material sequenced was PBMCs. These receptors were obtained from a man between 18 and 35 years old in good health and CMV-seropositive.

For the CDR3, the DNA is TGCGCCAGCAGCTTGTCTACAACTAATGAAAAACTGTTTTTT. Its protein product is CASSLSTTNEKLFF. The gene calls are TRBV5-1 and TRBJ1-4; D gene unclear. The germline CDR1 and CDR2 sequences are SGHRS and YFSETQ. CDR3 length: 14 residues. V lost 1 base and J 0 bases, leaving 4 bases between the germline ends.

The chain recombines TRBV5-4 with TRBJ2-1; TRBD2 is a possible D gene (7 bases). CDR3 size: 16 residues. The germline V gene encodes CDR1 SGHNT and CDR2 YYREEE (reference sequence). The V end lost 4 bases, the J end lost 7 bases, and 21 bases lay between the germline ends. This CDR3 is CASSTGGGGALNEQFF. In DNA form, the CDR3 reads TGTGCCAGCAGCACGGGGGGAGGGGGGGCTTTGAATGAGCAGTTCTTC. Filled out from reference TRBV5-4 and TRBJ2-1, the complete variable domain reads ETGVTQSPTHLIKTRGQQVTLRCSSQSGHNTVSWYQQALGQGPQFIFQYYREEENGRGNFPPRFSGLQFPNYSSELNVNALELDDSALYLCASSTGGGGALNEQFFGPGTRLTVL.

The chain combines TRBV19 with TRBJ1-1; TRBD1 agrees at 9 bases. There are 18 residues in the CDR3. The ends lost 3 bases at V and 5 bases at J; junction bases unmatched: 16. Germline V gives CDR1 LNHDA, CDR2 SQIVND (reference sequence). The CDR3 nucleotides are TGTGCCAGTAGTATCCTCCAAACCGGGACAGGGAAAGGTACTGAAGCTTTCTTT. Translating it yields CASSILQTGTGKGTEAFF.

This clone was seen only a few times. V and J are TRBV6-5 and TRBJ2-1; the D gene is possibly TRBD1 (5 bases). This CDR3 is built from 16 residues. Trimming cost V 0 bases and J 3 bases, with 12 bases left between them. The V gene's germline CDR1 is MNHEY and CDR2 SVGAGI. CDR3 residues: CASSYSIQGRYNEQFF. The CDR3 DNA reads TGTGCCAGCAGTTACTCGATTCAGGGCCGCTACAATGAGCAGTTCTTC.